The T cell receptor beta chain described here comes from a study of shared clonotypes between healthy human individuals. As for this clone: The antigen remains unidentified. This sample also contains other DNA sequences that code for the same CDR3.

Germline V CDR1 and CDR2: SGDLS, YYNGEE. CDR3 length equals 14 residues. V lost 0 bases to trimming and J lost 1 base, with 7 bases between them. General study results and limits: Researchers sampled blood only, noting tissue repertoires likely differ.

Clones were sequenced by immunoSEQ multiplex PCR, and TCRdb holds only the in-frame ones, with some missing. Here the sample spans more than 2 million clones, approximately 95% being singletons. CD45RO negativity and positive selection for CCR7 defined naive CD8 cells, a population that excluded terminally differentiated effector memory CD45RA+ cells. The chain recombines TRBV9 with TRBJ2-5; a possible D gene is TRBD2 (6 bases). This receptor was obtained from a young man in good health. The sequenced sample consisted of naive CD8+ T cells sorted from blood. The CDR3 DNA is TGTGCCAGCAGCGTAGCGGGGGTCCAAGAGACCCAGTACTTC. As protein: CASSVAGVQETQYF.